These 8 T cell receptor beta chains were all obtained from the same sample, sequenced in a study of blood T cell repertoires in COVID-19. Some clones are missing from TCRdb's copy, which holds only in-frame ones; the method was immunoSEQ multiplex PCR. The table lists fewer than 100,000 clones, roughly nine tenths of them singletons. The sample consisted of peripheral blood. The receptor source for this set is a man in his fifties or sixties with acute or convalescent COVID-19.

The J gene is TRBJ1-5, the V gene TRBV27; the D is unclear. V dropped 1 base and J dropped 2 bases, with 3 bases sitting between them. Germline V gene data show CDR1 as MNHEY and CDR2 as SMNVEV (reference sequence). This CDR3 is 13 amino acids long. CDR3 sequence: CASSLFGNQPQHF. CDR3 sequence (DNA): TGTGCCAGCAGTTTATTCGGCAATCAGCCCCAGCATTTT.

V is TRBV7-8 and J is TRBJ1-5; maybe TRBD1 (5 bases). Germline loops: CDR1 SGHVS, CDR2 FQNEAQ. Trimming removed 5 bases at V and 6 bases at J, with 14 bases between. The CDR3 runs 14 residues. The CDR3 reads CASSRTGTGQPQHF. CDR3 nucleotide sequence: TGTGCCAGCAGCCGAACAGGTACTGGTCAGCCCCAGCATTTT.

The chain uses TRBV6-5 and TRBJ2-7; tentatively, D is TRBD1 (5 bases). Germline CDR1 reads MNHEY; CDR2 reads SVGAGI. V lost 5 bases, J lost 2 bases, and 16 bases lay in between. The CDR3 is 15 residues long. The CDR3 here is CASSPSGGAAYEQYF. The CDR3, as DNA: TGTGCCAGCAGTCCCTCGGGTGGGGCCGCCTACGAGCAGTACTTC.

The V and J genes are TRBV5-1 and TRBJ2-1; TRBD2 matches at 8 bases. V was pared by 6 bases and J by 7 bases, with 15 bases of the junction left unmatched. The CDR3 contains 16 residues. Germline CDR1 is SGHRS and CDR2 is YFSETQ. CDR3 in DNA: TGCGCCAGCACCCTAAGCGGGAGCATAGGGGGGAATGAGCAGTTCTTC. Encoded protein: CASTLSGSIGGNEQFF.

This rearrangement joins TRBV5-4 to TRBJ1-6; D is ambiguous. CDR3 size: 14 residues. Germline assignment: CDR1 SGHNT and CDR2 YYREEE (reference sequence). V gave up 5 bases and J gave up 10 bases, with 16 bases separating them. CDR3 in DNA: TGTGCCAGCAGTAGTTCGGGTCGGAAGTCACCCCTCCACTTT. It codes for CASSSSGRKSPLHF.

This clone appeared a single time. The same CDR3 can be traced to other DNA sequences in this sample. The V call is TRBV9, the J call TRBJ2-1, with a possible D match to TRBD2 (6 bases). Germline V CDR1 and CDR2: SGDLS, YYNGEE. V lost 0 bases to trimming and J lost 9 bases, with 13 bases between them. This CDR3 contains 14 residues. The CDR3 reads CASSVVLAGGEQFF. The CDR3 DNA reads as TGTGCCAGCAGCGTAGTTCTAGCCGGGGGTGAGCAGTTCTTC. Drawing the rest from reference TRBV9 and TRBJ2-1, the complete variable domain is DSGVTQTPKHLITATGQRVTLRCSPRSGDLSVYWYQQSLDQGLQFLIQYYNGEERAKGNILERFSAQQFPDLHSELNLSSLELGDSALYFCASSVVLAGGEQFFGPGTRLTVL.

The rearrangement links TRBV11-3 to TRBJ2-1; tentative D call: TRBD1 (6 bases). Germline V gives CDR1 SGHNT, CDR2 YENEEA. V was clipped by 2 bases and J by 1 base, with 9 bases between them. The CDR3 runs to 15 residues. Here the CDR3 DNA reads TGTGCCAGCAGCTTAACAGGGTCTTCCTACAATGAGCAGTTCTTC. Translating it yields CASSLTGSSYNEQFF. Complete variable domain (other parts from reference TRBV11-3 and TRBJ2-1): EAGVVQSPRYKIIEKKQPVAFWCNPISGHNTLYWYLQNLGQGPELLIRYENEEAVDDSQLPKDRFSAERLKGVDSTLKIQPAELGDSAVYLCASSLTGSSYNEQFFGPGTRLTVL.

The chain carries TRBV19 and TRBJ1-1; 8 bases are a match to TRBD1. This CDR3 contains 15 residues. Germline V lookup: CDR1 LNHDA, CDR2 SQIVND (reference sequence). With V trimmed by 6 bases and J by 2 bases, 8 bases remained unmatched. The CDR3: CASRGVGQANTEAFF. In DNA form, the CDR3 reads TGTGCCAGTAGGGGGGTGGGACAGGCAAACACTGAAGCTTTCTTT.